This T cell receptor (beta chain) was observed in a study of tumor-infiltrating lymphocytes in localized non-small cell lung cancer. Study summary: Resected tumor was paired with non-adjacent uninvolved lung from the same patient. General observations from the study: TCRbeta sequencing showed higher T cell infiltration in tumors than uninvolved lung. No link was found between tumor T-cell fraction and recurrence-free survival. No T-cell fraction difference was seen between IM1 and IM2 tumors.

V trimming: 7 bases; J trimming: 2 bases; junction bases outside the gene matches: 8. CDR1 is MNHNY and CDR2 is SVGAGI in the germline V gene (reference sequence). CDR3 length: 15 residues. Assay used: immunoSEQ multiplex PCR; TCRdb lists only in-frame clones, some missing. The repertoire consists of approximately 13,000 clones, with 70% to 80% occurring once and the leading ten covering around an eighth. With respect to this clone: The antigen is not known.

The chain uses TRBV6-6 and TRBJ1-5; 7 bases agree with TRBD1. Source material: lung tumor tissue. This receptor was identified in a human donor with non-small cell lung cancer. In nucleotides, the CDR3 is TGTGCCAGCAATCGAGGGGGCGTGGGCAATCAGCCCCAGCATTTT. This sequence encodes CASNRGGVGNQPQHF.